Listed below are T cell receptor beta chains from one sample, sequenced in a study of OX40 agonist ivuxolimab in advanced cancers. This table comes from immunoSEQ multiplex PCR, and its TCRdb copy is limited to in-frame clones, with some not included. The repertoire holds some 70,000 clones, with 70% to 90% as singletons. The sequenced sample was CD4+ or CD8+ T cells sorted from blood, obtained in a trial of the OX40 agonist ivuxolimab. The receptors were gathered from an adult with an advanced solid tumor such as melanoma, head and neck, liver or kidney cancer. Both conserved end residues are part of each CDR3. The order of the fields is J gene, clone size, D gene, V gene, CDR3 DNA, CDR3 protein. D genes are given only for firm matches. A clone size is listed for some rows: how often the clone was seen (once, few, many), or a class if it is expanded.

J gene: TRBJ2-3
clone size: .
D gene: .
V gene: TRBV19
CDR3 DNA: TGTGCCAGTACTTATACGGGTAAAAGCACAGATACGCAGTATTTT
CDR3 protein: CASTYTGKSTDTQYF

J gene: TRBJ2-2
clone size: once
D gene: TRBD1
V gene: TRBV28
CDR3 DNA: TGTGCCAGCAGTTCCCCCCGGACAGGTTCGAACACCGGGGAGCTGTTTTTT
CDR3 protein: CASSSPRTGSNTGELFF

J gene: TRBJ2-2
clone size: .
D gene: TRBD1
V gene: TRBV29-1
CDR3 DNA: TGCAGCGCTGACAGGGGGCGAACCGGGGAGCTGTTTTTT
CDR3 protein: CSADRGRTGELFF

J gene: TRBJ2-5
clone size: .
D gene: TRBD1
V gene: TRBV5-1
CDR3 DNA: TGCGCCAGCAGCATAACAGGGGCAGAGACCCAGTACTTC
CDR3 protein: CASSITGAETQYF

J gene: TRBJ2-1
clone size: .
D gene: .
V gene: TRBV21-1
CDR3 DNA: TGTGCCAGCATCCACGGGATCCAGGGGGCGATTTATGAGCAGTTCTTC
CDR3 protein: CASIHGIQGAIYEQFF

J gene: TRBJ1-1
clone size: .
D gene: .
V gene: TRBV7-8
CDR3 DNA: TGTGCCAGCAGCTTAGCGAGTGGGGCCACTGAAGCTTTCTTT
CDR3 protein: CASSLASGATEAFF

J gene: TRBJ1-5
clone size: once
D gene: TRBD1
V gene: TRBV5-6
CDR3 DNA: TGTGCCAGCAGCTTTCGGAAGGGGGCTGGTAGCAATCAGCCCCAGCATTTT
CDR3 protein: CASSFRKGAGSNQPQHF

J gene: TRBJ2-7
clone size: .
D gene: TRBD1
V gene: TRBV7-2
CDR3 DNA: TGTGCCAGCAGCTTAGCGGGACAGCTCTACGAGCAGTACTTC
CDR3 protein: CASSLAGQLYEQYF

J gene: TRBJ1-2
clone size: .
D gene: TRBD1
V gene: TRBV4-2
CDR3 DNA: TGTGCCAGCAGCCTCGACAGGGCCAACTATGGCTACACCTTC
CDR3 protein: CASSLDRANYGYTF

J gene: TRBJ2-2
clone size: .
D gene: .
V gene: TRBV5-1
CDR3 DNA: TGCGCCAGCAGCTCACAGGGCTCGGGGACCGGGGAGCTGTTTTTT
CDR3 protein: CASSSQGSGTGELFF

J gene: TRBJ2-2
clone size: .
D gene: .
V gene: TRBV7-2
CDR3 DNA: TGTGCCAGCAGCTTATACTCACCAGGAACCGGGGAGCTGTTTTTT
CDR3 protein: CASSLYSPGTGELFF

J gene: TRBJ2-3
clone size: .
D gene: TRBD1
V gene: TRBV7-3
CDR3 DNA: TGTGCCAGCAGCAGGGACAGGGGCTCCGATACGCAGTATTTT
CDR3 protein: CASSRDRGSDTQYF

J gene: TRBJ1-3
clone size: .
D gene: .
V gene: TRBV6-6
CDR3 DNA: TGTGCCAGCAGCCTTCCTCCTCCTGGAAACACCATATATTTT
CDR3 protein: CASSLPPPGNTIYF

J gene: TRBJ1-2
clone size: .
D gene: TRBD1
V gene: TRBV7-9
CDR3 DNA: TGTGCCAGCAGCTTGGGACAGCCAAGTACCCAAAACTATGGCTACACCTTC
CDR3 protein: CASSLGQPSTQNYGYTF

J gene: TRBJ2-3
clone size: .
D gene: TRBD2
V gene: TRBV7-3
CDR3 DNA: TGTGCCAGCAGCTTATTTGGTAGCGGGGTCACAGATACGCAGTATTTT
CDR3 protein: CASSLFGSGVTDTQYF

J gene: TRBJ2-5
clone size: .
D gene: .
V gene: TRBV28
CDR3 DNA: TGTGCCAGCAGTCCCCGGGCCAGGGCGGAAGAGACCCAGTACTTC
CDR3 protein: CASSPRARAEETQYF

J gene: TRBJ1-1
clone size: .
D gene: .
V gene: TRBV27
CDR3 DNA: TGTGCCAGCAGCTATGGACAGTACACTGAAGCTTTCTTT
CDR3 protein: CASSYGQYTEAFF

J gene: TRBJ1-1
clone size: many
D gene: TRBD1
V gene: TRBV4-1
CDR3 DNA: TGCGCCAGCAGCCTTCAACTCTTGCAGGGGGGCGCTGAAGCTTTCTTT
CDR3 protein: CASSLQLLQGGAEAFF

J gene: TRBJ1-2
clone size: .
D gene: .
V gene: TRBV19
CDR3 DNA: TGTGCCAGTAGTAGTGGCCTGCCTGGCTACACCTTC
CDR3 protein: CASSSGLPGYTF

J gene: TRBJ1-5
clone size: .
D gene: TRBD1
V gene: TRBV28
CDR3 DNA: TGTGCCAGCAGTTTTGACAGGGTAGATCAGCCCCAGCATTTT
CDR3 protein: CASSFDRVDQPQHF

J gene: TRBJ2-1
clone size: .
D gene: .
V gene: TRBV5-1
CDR3 DNA: TGCGCCAGCAGCTCGGTCTCGGGACTGCTGGGGAATGAGCAGTTCTTC
CDR3 protein: CASSSVSGLLGNEQFF

J gene: TRBJ2-5
clone size: .
D gene: TRBD1
V gene: TRBV5-6
CDR3 DNA: TGTGCCAGCAGCTGGGTGGGACAGCAAGAGACCCAGTACTTC
CDR3 protein: CASSWVGQQETQYF

J gene: TRBJ1-5
clone size: .
D gene: .
V gene: TRBV19
CDR3 DNA: TGTGCCAGTAGGTGGAGGGCCCAGAGCAATCAGCCCCAGCATTTT
CDR3 protein: CASRWRAQSNQPQHF

J gene: TRBJ2-7
clone size: .
D gene: .
V gene: TRBV10-1
CDR3 DNA: TGCGCCAGCAGTGAGTCGACGGAGTTCCCCTCTTACGAGCAGTACTTC
CDR3 protein: CASSESTEFPSYEQYF

J gene: TRBJ2-1
clone size: .
D gene: TRBD2
V gene: TRBV28
CDR3 DNA: TGTGCCAGCAGTTTATGGACACTAGCGGGAGGGCCCGGTGAGCAGTTCTTC
CDR3 protein: CASSLWTLAGGPGEQFF

J gene: TRBJ2-2
clone size: .
D gene: TRBD2
V gene: TRBV2
CDR3 DNA: TGTGCCAGCAGCGCTCAGCGGGGGGACACCGGGGAGCTGTTTTTT
CDR3 protein: CASSAQRGDTGELFF